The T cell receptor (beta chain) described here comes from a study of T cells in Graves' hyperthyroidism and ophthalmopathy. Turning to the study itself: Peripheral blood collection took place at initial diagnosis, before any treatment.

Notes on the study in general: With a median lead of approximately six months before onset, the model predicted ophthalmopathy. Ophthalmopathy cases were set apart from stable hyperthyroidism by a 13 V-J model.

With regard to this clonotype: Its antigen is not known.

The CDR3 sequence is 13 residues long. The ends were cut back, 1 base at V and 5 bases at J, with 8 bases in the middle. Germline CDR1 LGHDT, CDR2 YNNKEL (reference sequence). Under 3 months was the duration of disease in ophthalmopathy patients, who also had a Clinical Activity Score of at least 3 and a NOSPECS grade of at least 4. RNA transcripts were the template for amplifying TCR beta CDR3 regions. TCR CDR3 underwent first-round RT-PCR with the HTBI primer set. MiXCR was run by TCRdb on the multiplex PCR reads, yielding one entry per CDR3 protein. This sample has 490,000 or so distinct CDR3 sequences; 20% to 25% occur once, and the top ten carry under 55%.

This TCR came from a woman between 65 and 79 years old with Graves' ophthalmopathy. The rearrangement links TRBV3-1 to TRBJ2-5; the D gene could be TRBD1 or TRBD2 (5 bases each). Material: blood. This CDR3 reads CASSQAGPETQYF. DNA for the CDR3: TGTGCCAGCAGCCAAGCGGGACCGGAGACCCAGTACTTC.